The next 7 T cell receptor beta chains were all read from a single sample in a study of identifying expanded T cells in peripheral blood. Sequenced by immunoSEQ multiplex PCR; TCRdb stores in-frame clones only, minus some. The table includes more than 65,000 clones, approximately 90% detected once. Input material: blood. These receptors all come from a person aged 18 to 75 in good health.

The rearrangement uses TRBV4-3 and TRBJ1-1, with a weak D call TRBD1 (5 bases). Trimming cost V 4 bases and J 1 base, with 19 bases left between them. CDR1 is LGHNA and CDR2 is YSLEER in the germline V gene. The CDR3 length is 17 residues. The CDR3 DNA sequence: TGCGCCAGCAGCCGGGGGACGGGGGGGTTTGGGAACACTGAAGCTTTCTTT. It is translated as CASSRGTGGFGNTEAFF.

This clone was counted once. The V and J genes are TRBV28 and TRBJ1-4; D not certain. Germline V gives CDR1 MDHEN, CDR2 SYDVKM. The CDR3 is 12 residues long. V lost 10 bases to trimming and J lost 0 bases, with 6 bases between them. The CDR3 loop reads CANLTTNEKLFF. Written as DNA, the CDR3 is TGTGCCAACTTAACAACTAATGAAAAACTGTTTTTT.

The chain joins TRBV5-1 to TRBJ2-5; TRBD2 agrees at 10 bases. Germline V lookup: CDR1 SGHRS, CDR2 YFSETQ. This CDR3 region has 15 residues. Trimming took 3 bases from V and 3 from J; bases not matched to a gene: 5. This chain's CDR3 is CASSSTGTSEETQYF. CDR3 in DNA: TGCGCCAGCAGCTCAACCGGGACTAGCGAAGAGACCCAGTACTTC.

The rearrangement joins TRBV6-9 to TRBJ2-7, with a possible D match to TRBD2 (6 bases). Trimming took off 8 bases at V and 2 bases at J, with 10 bases between the two ends. Germline V gene lookup returns CDR1 MNHGY and CDR2 SVAAGI. The CDR3 loop spans 12 amino acids. DNA of the CDR3: TGTGCCAGCCGAGGAGGGACCTACGAGCAGTACTTC. Encoded protein: CASRGGTYEQYF.

This chain uses TRBV5-4 with TRBJ2-2; D unresolved. This CDR3 has 14 amino acids. Germline values: CDR1 SGHNT, CDR2 YYREEE (reference sequence). V was clipped by 0 bases and J by 0 bases, with 3 bases between them. The CDR3: CASSLAPNTGELFF. The CDR3 DNA reads TGTGCCAGCAGCTTGGCTCCGAACACCGGGGAGCTGTTTTTT.

V is TRBV7-6 and J is TRBJ2-5, with 11 bases fitting TRBD1. The CDR3 is made up of 16 amino acids. The V gene end was trimmed by 4 bases and the J gene end by 2 bases; junction bases not matched to a gene: 6. Germline assignment: CDR1 SGHVS and CDR2 FNYEAQ. The CDR3 protein is CASSSNRDRGQETQYF. The CDR3 bases are TGTGCCAGCAGCTCCAACCGGGACAGGGGGCAAGAGACCCAGTACTTC.

V is TRBV18 and J is TRBJ2-5, with 10 bases identical to TRBD1. Trimming took 2 bases from V and 3 from J; bases not matched to a gene: 0. Germline V gene sequence: CDR1 KGHSH, CDR2 LQKENI. There are 14 residues in the CDR3. CDR3 nucleotides: TGTGCCAGCTCACCAGGGACAGGGGAAGAGACCCAGTACTTC. Protein: CASSPGTGEETQYF. The whole variable domain, remainder taken from reference TRBV18 and TRBJ2-5, is NAGVMQNPRHLVRRRGQEARLRCSPMKGHSHVYWYRQLPEEGLKFMVYLQKENIIDESGMPKERFSAEFPKEGPSILRIQQVVRGDSAAYFCASSPGTGEETQYFGPGTRLLVL.